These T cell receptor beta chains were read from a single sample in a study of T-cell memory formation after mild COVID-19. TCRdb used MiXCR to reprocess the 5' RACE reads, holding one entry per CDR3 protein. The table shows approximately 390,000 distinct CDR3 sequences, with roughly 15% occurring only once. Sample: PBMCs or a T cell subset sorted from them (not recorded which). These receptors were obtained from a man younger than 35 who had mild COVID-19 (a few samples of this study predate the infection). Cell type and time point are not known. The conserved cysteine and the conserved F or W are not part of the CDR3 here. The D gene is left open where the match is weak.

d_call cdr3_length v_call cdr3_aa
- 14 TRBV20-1 SAPPSGDPRYTEAF
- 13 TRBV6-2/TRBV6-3 ASSMVGAGNQPQH
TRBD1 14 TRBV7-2 ASSPKPGQGTGELF
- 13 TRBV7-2 ASSLRPGTNSPLH
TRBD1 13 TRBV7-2 ASSLRSGQKETQY
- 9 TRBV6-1 ASSRPLELF
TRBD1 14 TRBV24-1 ATGQGTGLTNEKLF
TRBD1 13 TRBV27 ASSLTGAGGTEAF
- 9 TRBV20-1 SSSDGETQY
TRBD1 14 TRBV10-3 AISERVWDSGDGYT
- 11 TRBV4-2 ASSPHEGYEQF
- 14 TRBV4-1 ASSQLRGLVGETQY
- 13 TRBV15 ATSRDSQRGNEQF
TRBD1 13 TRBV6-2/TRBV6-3 ASSYRDRTYNEQF
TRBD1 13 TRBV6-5 ASSYPGTEASEAF
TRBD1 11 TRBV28 ASRTGGIGELF
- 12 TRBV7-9 ASSPWAGRETQY
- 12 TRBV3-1 ASSQGLVGTPLH
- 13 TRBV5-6 ASSQSEPTSPEAF
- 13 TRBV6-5 ASSWGRETNEKLF
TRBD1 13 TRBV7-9 ASSPSTGVTYGYT
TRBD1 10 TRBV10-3 AISAGQGLPS
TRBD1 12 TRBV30 AWSRDSVTDTQY
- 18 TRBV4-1 ASSQERRRGRLSYNSPLH
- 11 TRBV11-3 ASSPGARGTQY
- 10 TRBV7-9 ASRTPGNTQY
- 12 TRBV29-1 SVEWRGVNEKLF
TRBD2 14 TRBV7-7 ASSLDPTSGVETQY
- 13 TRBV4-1 ASSRVPATGETQY
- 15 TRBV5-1 ASSLEPGNSYNSPLH
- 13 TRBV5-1 ASSLAGGGSTEAF
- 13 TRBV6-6 ASSLGPGPLTEAF
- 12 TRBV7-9 ASSLVGGDTTQY
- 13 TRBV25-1 ASSEIARVHNEQF
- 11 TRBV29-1 SVGGRLYYEQY
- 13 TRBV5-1 ASSPQLGIQETQY
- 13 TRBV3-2 ASSPPGGRAYEQY
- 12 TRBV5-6 ASSLGWTNTEAF
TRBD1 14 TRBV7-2 ASSLVHGTGNNGYT
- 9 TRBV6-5 ASRKGYGYT
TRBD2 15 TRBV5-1 ASSLASTSGGYNEQF
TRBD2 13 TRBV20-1 SARDPTTSGGGQF
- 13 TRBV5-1 ASSLEMGQNTEAF
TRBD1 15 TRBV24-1 ATSDSRDRAKDYGYT